The 10 T cell receptor beta chains below were found in one sample sequenced in a study of Graves' ophthalmopathy and Graves' hyperthyroidism. Amplification targeted the TCR beta CDR3 regions, with RNA transcripts as the source material. Amplification began with first-round RT-PCR using HTBI primers, then second-round multiplex PCR was performed. TCRdb reprocessed the multiplex PCR reads with MiXCR, giving one entry per CDR3 protein. The table includes over a million distinct CDR3 sequences, about two fifths detected once. Sequenced input: peripheral blood or thyroid tissue (not recorded which). Receptors originate from an adult man with Graves' hyperthyroidism.

The gene calls are TRBV20-1 and TRBJ1-5; 11 positions match TRBD1. Losses at the gene ends were 6 bases for V and 0 bases for J; bases not matched to a gene: 10. CDR1 is DFQATT and CDR2 is SNEGSKA in the germline V gene (reference sequence). The CDR3 has 17 residues. In nucleotides, the CDR3 is TGCAGTGCATCCTCCGGGACAGGGGGTTATAGCAATCAGCCCCAGCATTTT. Translating gives CSASSGTGGYSNQPQHF.

The DNA of the CDR3 is TGCAGCGCTAGGGACAGGGTGGTTGAAGCTTTCTTT. This codes for CSARDRVVEAFF. The genes are TRBV29-1 and TRBJ1-1; TRBD1 agrees at 9 bases. After removal of 7 bases from V and 7 bases from J, the junction contained 7 bases not matched to a gene. This CDR3 has 12 amino acids. The germline V gene has CDR1 SQVTM and CDR2 ANQGSEA.

This clonotype was counted only a few times. This rearrangement joins TRBV11-2 to TRBJ1-1; possible D gene TRBD1, 5 bases. Germline-derived CDR1 and CDR2 are SGHAT and FQNNGV. V gave up 3 bases and J gave up 5 bases, with 16 bases separating them. The CDR3 spans 15 residues. The CDR3 here is CASSLNLAGSTEAFF. CDR3 nucleotide sequence: TGTGCCAGCAGCTTGAATTTGGCAGGGTCTACTGAAGCTTTCTTT.

This chain links TRBV5-1 with TRBJ1-2; D not certain. This CDR3 contains 14 residues. Trimming left V 3 bases short and J 5 bases short, with 14 bases between. From germline, CDR1 is SGHRS and CDR2 YFSETQ. In DNA form, the CDR3 reads TGCGCCAGCAGCTCGGGTTTAGACGCTTATGGCTACACCTTC. Amino acid sequence: CASSSGLDAYGYTF. Full variable domain (missing parts from reference TRBV5-1 and TRBJ1-2): KAGVTQTPRYLIKTRGQQVTLSCSPISGHRSVSWYQQTPGQGLQFLFEYFSETQRNKGNFPGRFSGRQFSNSRSEMNVSTLELGDSALYLCASSSGLDAYGYTFGSGTRLTVV.

This clonotype was detected a few times. The V and J genes are TRBV5-6 and TRBJ1-1; D unclear. V dropped 3 bases and J dropped 6 bases, with 18 bases sitting between them. The germline gives CDR1 SGHDT, CDR2 YYEEEE. CDR3 size: 15 residues. CDR3 in amino acids: CASSSPRGRDPEAFF. The DNA for the CDR3 is TGTGCCAGCAGCTCCCCTCGGGGTAGAGACCCTGAAGCTTTCTTT.

The chain employs TRBV11-2 and TRBJ2-7; 7 bases fit TRBD1. The trim removed 5 bases at V and 3 bases at J, leaving 7 bases unmatched. Germline CDR1 and CDR2: SGHAT and FQNNGV. This CDR3 has 14 residues. CDR3: CASSRDRVGYEQYF. The CDR3 DNA follows: TGTGCCAGCAGCCGCGACAGGGTTGGCTACGAGCAGTACTTC.

A few counts support this clonotype. This chain links TRBV30 with TRBJ1-6; no firm D call. The CDR3 is 13 residues long. V gave up 3 bases and J gave up 5 bases, with 8 bases separating them. In germline, CDR1 is GTSNPN, CDR2 SVGIG (reference sequence). CDR3 region: CAWSGLHNSPLHF. The DNA for the CDR3 is TGTGCCTGGAGCGGGTTGCATAATTCACCCCTCCACTTT.

The chain employs TRBV12-3 or TRBV12-4 and TRBJ2-2; TRBD2 matches 7 bases. V lost 6 bases and J lost 4; bases outside the gene matches: 8. The CDR3 is 15 amino acids. The CDR3 protein is CASSSGLVTTGELFF. In nucleotides, the CDR3 is TGTGCCAGCAGCTCCGGACTAGTGACCACCGGGGAGCTGTTTTTT.

The chain couples TRBV10-2 to TRBJ1-5, with D possibly matching TRBD1 (8 bases). The last part of the DNA fits TRBJ2-3 better; the J call may be wrong. The CDR3 loop spans 15 amino acids. Germline lookup yields CDR1 WSHSY and CDR2 SAAADI. In DNA, the CDR3 is TGCGCCAGCAGTGAGCCGGACAGGGAGGGCCAGCCCCAGTATTTT. This encodes CASSEPDREGQPQYF.

Concerning this clonotype itself: A clone one base away is much larger, so this may be a read error. CDR3 loop: CASGSSGGTGETQYF. The CDR3, as DNA: TGTGCCAGCGGCTCTAGCGGTGGGACGGGAGAGACCCAGTACTTC. The chain has TRBV2 and TRBJ2-5; TRBD2 matches at 7 bases. The V segment lost 8 bases and the J segment 4 bases; nucleotides outside the gene matches: 13. This CDR3 comprises 15 residues. Per germline, CDR1 SNHLY and CDR2 FYNNEI. The entire variable domain, with the rest obtained from reference TRBV2 and TRBJ2-5, is as follows: EPEVTQTPSHQVTQMGQEVILRCVPISNHLYFYWYRQILGQKVEFLVSFYNNEISEKSEIFDDQFSVERPDGSNFTLKIRSTKLEDSAMYFCASGSSGGTGETQYFGPGTRLLVL.